Listed below are T cell receptor beta chains from one sample, sequenced in a study of blood T cell repertoires in COVID-19. Assay: immunoSEQ multiplex PCR; the TCRdb copy retains only in-frame clones and omits some. The sample shows about 53,000 clones, 90% of them seen only once. The specimen sequenced was peripheral blood. Receptor source: a human donor in a cohort sampled during active COVID-19. Both conserved end residues are part of each CDR3. Each record gives: CDR3 protein, CDR3 DNA, D gene, V gene, J gene, clone size. The D gene is left open where the match is weak. A clone size is listed for some rows: how often the clone was seen (once, few, many), or a class if it is expanded.

CASSAGARYSSGANVLTF,TGTGCCAGCAGCGCAGGGGCGAGGTATAGCTCTGGGGCCAACGTCCTGACTTTC,NA,TRBV9,TRBJ2-6,NA
CASSHGTEAFF,TGTGCCAGCAGCCACGGCACTGAAGCTTTCTTT,NA,TRBV3-1/TRBV3-2,TRBJ1-1,few
CASSPSGGALHF,TGTGCCAGCAGCCCCAGCGGAGGGGCCCTCCACTTT,NA,TRBV27,TRBJ1-6,NA
CASSTRTFNEQFF,TGTGCCAGCAGTACCAGGACTTTCAATGAGCAGTTCTTC,NA,TRBV27,TRBJ2-1,NA
CATRPDSDNEQFF,TGTGCCACCAGGCCGGACAGTGACAATGAGCAGTTCTTC,NA,TRBV24-1,TRBJ2-1,NA
CASSLGGGTPLGEQFF,TGTGCCAGCAGCTTAGGCGGCGGAACCCCTCTTGGTGAGCAGTTCTTC,NA,TRBV7-9,TRBJ2-1,NA
CASSEWGQGGNWYGYTF,TGTGCCAGCAGTGAATGGGGACAGGGAGGGAATTGGTATGGCTACACCTTC,TRBD1,TRBV6-1,TRBJ1-2,NA
CASSTRQGIYGYTF,TGTGCCAGCAGCACCAGACAGGGTATCTATGGCTACACCTTC,TRBD1,TRBV7-2,TRBJ1-2,NA
CAWSVRVSAKNIQYF,TGTGCCTGGAGTGTACGGGTTTCGGCCAAAAACATTCAGTACTTC,NA,TRBV30,TRBJ2-4,NA
CASSLAPRLAEAFF,TGCGCCAGCAGCTTGGCTCCTAGGCTGGCTGAAGCTTTCTTT,NA,TRBV5-1,TRBJ1-1,NA
CASSSRQGVTNEKLFF,TGTGCCAGCAGCTCAAGACAGGGGGTTACTAATGAAAAACTGTTTTTT,TRBD1,TRBV7-8,TRBJ1-4,NA
CASSNRVWNTEAFF,TGTGCCAGCAGCAACAGGGTATGGAACACTGAAGCTTTCTTT,NA,TRBV5-6,TRBJ1-1,NA
CASSLFGDWAEAFF,TGTGCCAGCAGCTTGTTTGGGGACTGGGCTGAAGCTTTCTTT,NA,TRBV7-8,TRBJ1-1,NA
CASSSGLTEAFF,TGCGCCAGCAGCTCAGGGCTCACTGAAGCTTTCTTT,NA,TRBV5-1,TRBJ1-1,NA
CATSDFGSYNEQFF,TGTGCCACCAGTGATTTTGGCAGCTACAATGAGCAGTTCTTC,NA,TRBV24-1,TRBJ2-1,once
CASNTGDQPQHF,TGTGCCAGCAATACAGGGGACCAGCCCCAGCATTTT,TRBD1,TRBV6-5,TRBJ1-5,NA
CASSRQGYSNQPQHF,TGTGCCAGCAGTAGACAGGGCTATAGCAATCAGCCCCAGCATTTT,TRBD1,TRBV6-2/TRBV6-3,TRBJ1-5,NA
CASSTLPPGQGNQPQHF,TGTGCCAGTAGTACACTTCCGCCGGGACAGGGGAATCAGCCCCAGCATTTT,TRBD1,TRBV19,TRBJ1-5,NA
CASSQDLLGYEQYF,TGTGCCAGCAGCCAAGACCTCCTAGGCTACGAGCAGTACTTC,NA,TRBV4-2,TRBJ2-7,NA
CASSLGGPNGYTF,TGTGCCAGCAGCTTGGGTGGGCCTAATGGCTACACCTTC,NA,TRBV5-6,TRBJ1-2,once
CASSPPSASGGGDTQYF,TGCGCCAGCAGCCCTCCTTCGGCTAGCGGGGGAGGGGATACGCAGTATTTT,TRBD2,TRBV5-1,TRBJ2-3,NA
CASSQGLANIQYF,TGTGCCAGCAGCCAAGGACTAGCTAACATTCAGTACTTC,TRBD2,TRBV14,TRBJ2-4,NA
CASSPISGGAGNEQFF,TGTGCCAGCAGCCCGATTAGCGGGGGGGCCGGGAATGAGCAGTTCTTC,TRBD2,TRBV7-9,TRBJ2-1,NA
CASSYSYRGQETQYF,TGTGCCAGCAGTTACTCGTACAGGGGGCAGGAGACCCAGTACTTC,TRBD1,TRBV6-5,TRBJ2-5,once
CASSLGQGATETQYF,TGTGCCAGCAGCCTAGGGCAGGGGGCAACAGAGACCCAGTACTTC,TRBD1,TRBV5-5,TRBJ2-5,NA
CASSPGQGGEKLFF,TGTGCCAGTAGCCCGGGACAGGGGGGTGAAAAACTGTTTTTT,TRBD1,TRBV19,TRBJ1-4,NA
CATSVLHRGMSYEQYF,TGTGCCACCAGTGTCCTTCACAGGGGGATGTCCTACGAGCAGTACTTC,TRBD1,TRBV24-1,TRBJ2-7,NA
CASSTRGGSSGNTIYF,TGTGCCAGCAGCACAAGGGGGGGTAGCTCTGGAAACACCATATATTTT,NA,TRBV11-2,TRBJ1-3,NA
CASRNKPGQGISEAFF,TGTGCCAGCAGAAACAAACCGGGACAGGGCATATCTGAAGCTTTCTTT,TRBD1,TRBV7-9,TRBJ1-1,NA
CASRPLAGEETQYF,TGTGCCAGCAGACCGCTAGCGGGAGAAGAGACCCAGTACTTC,TRBD2,TRBV7-8,TRBJ2-5,once
CASSETYNQPQHF,TGTGCCAGCAGTGAAACCTACAATCAGCCCCAGCATTTT,NA,TRBV6-1,TRBJ1-5,NA
CASSLGQGQPQHF,TGTGCCAGCAGCTTAGGACAGGGTCAGCCCCAGCATTTT,TRBD1,TRBV6-5,TRBJ1-5,NA
CASSLFSGGTGNTIYF,TGTGCCAGCAGCTTATTTTCCGGGGGGACTGGAAACACCATATATTTT,NA,TRBV11-2,TRBJ1-3,NA
CASSGGPGQMEKLFF,TGTGCCAGCAGCGGAGGACCGGGACAGATGGAAAAACTGTTTTTT,TRBD1,TRBV9,TRBJ1-4,NA
CASSAATGKGYEQYF,TGTGCCAGCAGTGCCGCGACAGGGAAGGGATACGAGCAGTACTTC,TRBD1,TRBV2,TRBJ2-7,NA
CASSEDLGDRDYEQYF,TGTGCCAGCAGTGAAGATCTCGGGGACAGAGACTACGAGCAGTACTTC,TRBD1,TRBV6-1,TRBJ2-7,few
CASGTGVGDTQYF,TGTGCCAGCGGCACAGGGGTCGGGGATACGCAGTATTTT,TRBD1,TRBV27,TRBJ2-3,NA
CASSLLLAGDNEQFF,TGCGCCAGCAGCTTGTTGTTAGCGGGGGACAATGAGCAGTTCTTC,TRBD2,TRBV5-1,TRBJ2-1,NA
CASTPPGGLFAEAFF,TGTGCCAGCACCCCCCCCGGCGGGTTATTCGCTGAAGCTTTCTTT,NA,TRBV2,TRBJ1-1,NA
CASEVPNSPLHF,TGTGCCAGCGAGGTCCCGAATTCACCCCTCCACTTT,NA,TRBV6-6,TRBJ1-6,NA
CASSPGTGPGFF,TGTGCCAGCAGCCCGGGGACAGGGCCTGGTTTCTTT,TRBD1,TRBV5-8,TRBJ1-1,once
CASSQGGTGGIETQYF,TGTGCCAGCAGCCAAGGAGGGACAGGGGGCATAGAGACCCAGTACTTC,TRBD1,TRBV3-1/TRBV3-2,TRBJ2-5,NA
CASISQGVAIETQYF,TGTGCCAGCATATCCCAAGGGGTTGCGATTGAGACCCAGTACTTC,NA,TRBV2,TRBJ2-5,NA
CASSNLQGNEQFF,TGTGCCAGTAGTAACCTACAGGGTAATGAGCAGTTCTTC,NA,TRBV19,TRBJ2-1,NA
CASSGQGEDSPLHF,TGTGCCAGCAGTGGGCAGGGGGAAGATTCACCCCTCCACTTT,TRBD1,TRBV2,TRBJ1-6,once
CASTSGVSYNEQFF,TGTGCCAGCACTTCGGGAGTATCATACAATGAGCAGTTCTTC,NA,TRBV28,TRBJ2-1,NA
CASRLSYETIVTDTQYF,TGTGCCAGCAGATTGAGTTACGAGACTATAGTTACAGATACGCAGTATTTT,NA,TRBV2,TRBJ2-3,NA
CASSQRIRGETQYF,TGCGCCAGCAGCCAAAGAATCAGGGGTGAGACCCAGTACTTC,NA,TRBV4-3,TRBJ2-5,NA
CASSSRPGNEQFF,TGTGCCAGCAGCTCCCGGCCGGGGAACGAGCAGTTCTTC,NA,TRBV7-9,TRBJ2-1,NA
CASSWGTQGPVDTEAFF,TGTGCCAGCAGCTGGGGCACACAGGGTCCGGTGGACACTGAAGCTTTCTTT,NA,TRBV5-5,TRBJ1-1,NA
CASSTGRGVDYGYTF,TGTGCCAGCAGCACGGGACGGGGGGTGGACTATGGCTACACCTTC,NA,TRBV5-4,TRBJ1-2,NA
CASTGTGPFLNYGYTF,TGTGCCAGCACCGGGACAGGTCCGTTTCTTAACTATGGCTACACCTTC,TRBD1,TRBV7-3,TRBJ1-2,NA
CSVATGGVLEAFF,TGCAGCGTGGCGACAGGGGGCGTATTGGAAGCTTTCTTT,TRBD1,TRBV29-1,TRBJ1-1,NA
CASSNQGSDTQYF,TGTGCCAGCAGTAATCAGGGGTCAGATACGCAGTATTTT,NA,TRBV25-1,TRBJ2-3,NA
CASSPPGGSNEQFF,TGTGCCAGCTCACCACCGGGAGGATCCAATGAGCAGTTCTTC,NA,TRBV18,TRBJ2-1,NA
CAICEGGFNSPLHF,TGTGCCATCTGCGAAGGGGGATTTAATTCACCCCTCCACTTT,NA,TRBV10-3,TRBJ1-6,NA
CASSLWAPMTDTQYF,TGTGCCAGCAGCTTATGGGCCCCTATGACAGATACGCAGTATTTT,NA,TRBV5-6,TRBJ2-3,NA
CASSLETGVNTEAFF,TGCGCCAGCAGCTTGGAGACAGGGGTAAACACTGAAGCTTTCTTT,TRBD1,TRBV5-1,TRBJ1-1,NA
CASSIWSSGNNEQFF,TGTGCCAGTAGTATATGGTCTAGCGGAAACAATGAGCAGTTCTTC,TRBD2,TRBV19,TRBJ2-1,few